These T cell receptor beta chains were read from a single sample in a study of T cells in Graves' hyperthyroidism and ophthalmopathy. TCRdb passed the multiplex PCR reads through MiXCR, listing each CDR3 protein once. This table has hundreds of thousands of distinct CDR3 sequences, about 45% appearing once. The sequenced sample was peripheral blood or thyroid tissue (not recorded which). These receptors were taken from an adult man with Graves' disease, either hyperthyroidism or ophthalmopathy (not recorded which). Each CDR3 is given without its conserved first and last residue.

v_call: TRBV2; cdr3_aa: ASSGRDSEAF
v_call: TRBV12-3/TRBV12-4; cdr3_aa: ASSPDTWNQPQH
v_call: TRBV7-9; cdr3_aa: ASSFSGAGANVLT
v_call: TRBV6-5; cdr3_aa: AGSLYQRGLQYQETQY
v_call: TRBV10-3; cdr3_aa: ASSSTGVGPNSPLH
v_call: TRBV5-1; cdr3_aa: ASSSKILGEKLF
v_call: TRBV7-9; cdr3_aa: ASSLGPGNGAYEQY
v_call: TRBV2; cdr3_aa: ASNGPGVGNQPQH
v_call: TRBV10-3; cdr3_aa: AIKELSATRSGANVLT
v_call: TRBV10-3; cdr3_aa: AISSEGAPETQY
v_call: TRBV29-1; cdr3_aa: SVEGGVETQY
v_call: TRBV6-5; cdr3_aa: ASGRQGHYEQY
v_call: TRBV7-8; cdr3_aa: ARDWGQGQAQPQH
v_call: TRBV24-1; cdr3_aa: ATSEGQGEKLF
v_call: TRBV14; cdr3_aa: ASSQDRALGYEQY
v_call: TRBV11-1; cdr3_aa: ASSSNRGRNTEAF
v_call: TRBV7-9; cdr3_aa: ASSLGASTEAF
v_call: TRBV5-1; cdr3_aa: ASSLALAGASGYT
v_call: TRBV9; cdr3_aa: ASSKQGRDGYT
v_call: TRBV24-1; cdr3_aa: ATITGELF
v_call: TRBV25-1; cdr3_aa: ASSDAAGVYGYT
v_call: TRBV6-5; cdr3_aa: ASSEGFLGWPHEQY
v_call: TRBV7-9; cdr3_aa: ASSHRENEKLF
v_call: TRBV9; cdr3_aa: ASSVGARRITGELF
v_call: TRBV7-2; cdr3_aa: ASSPLAGNTEAF
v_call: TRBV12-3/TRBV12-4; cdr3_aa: ASSLAQGEKLF
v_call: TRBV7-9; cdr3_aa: ASSPGDTDTQY
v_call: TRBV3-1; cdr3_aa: ASSLRDPTEAF
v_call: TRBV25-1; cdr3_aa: ASSGDRGQETQY
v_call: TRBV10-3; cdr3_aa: AIRAGTGTTIY
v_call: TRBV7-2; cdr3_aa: ASSLAGREGETQY
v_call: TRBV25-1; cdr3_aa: ASSARTGETQY
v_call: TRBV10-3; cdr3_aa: AISEGTPMNTEAF
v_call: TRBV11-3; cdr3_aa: ASSRTQGAGSPLH
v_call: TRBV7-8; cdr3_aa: ASSPQGVNQPQH
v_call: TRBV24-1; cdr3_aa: ATSDLGRDNEQF
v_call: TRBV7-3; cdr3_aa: ASRSGTVVGPQH
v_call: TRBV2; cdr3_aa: ASSEARMNTGELF
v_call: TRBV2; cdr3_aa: ASSEVEVDSGNTIY
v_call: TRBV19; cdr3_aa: ASSDRDSENTEAF
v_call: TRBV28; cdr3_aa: ASSGTQETQY
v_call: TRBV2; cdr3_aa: ASSGGTVEETQY
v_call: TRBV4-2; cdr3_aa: ASSQRPGTGNTGELF
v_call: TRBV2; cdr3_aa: ASSDAPGQAYEQY
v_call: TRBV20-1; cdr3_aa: SAERGETQY
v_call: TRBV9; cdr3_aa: ASRPGHLNSPLH
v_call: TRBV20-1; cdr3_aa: SSNDGATNTGELF
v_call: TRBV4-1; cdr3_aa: ASSLPLEKLF
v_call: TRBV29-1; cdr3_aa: SGLGRTEAF